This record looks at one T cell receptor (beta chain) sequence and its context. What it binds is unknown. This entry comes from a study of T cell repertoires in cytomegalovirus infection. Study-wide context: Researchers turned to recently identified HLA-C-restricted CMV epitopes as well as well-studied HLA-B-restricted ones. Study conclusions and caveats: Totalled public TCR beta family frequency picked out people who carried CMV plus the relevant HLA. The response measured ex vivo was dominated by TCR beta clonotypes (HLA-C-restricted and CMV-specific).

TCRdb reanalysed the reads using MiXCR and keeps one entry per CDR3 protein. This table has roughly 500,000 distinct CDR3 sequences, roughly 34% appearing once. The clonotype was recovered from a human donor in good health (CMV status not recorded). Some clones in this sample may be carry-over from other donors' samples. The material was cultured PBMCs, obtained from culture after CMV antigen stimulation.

The CDR3 sequence is CAWSKGILLTGELFF. The CDR3 coding sequence is TGTGCCTGGAGTAAGGGAATTCTACTCACCGGGGAGCTGTTTTTT. The chain employs TRBV30 and TRBJ2-2; D is unresolved. The CDR3 covers 15 residues. V dropped 2 bases and J dropped 4 bases, with 14 bases sitting between them. Germline V gene data show CDR1 as GTSNPN and CDR2 as SVGIG (reference sequence).